These 20 T cell receptor beta chains came from one sample sequenced in a study of brain metastases from non-small cell lung cancer. Assay: immunoSEQ multiplex PCR; the TCRdb copy retains only in-frame clones and omits some. The data contain over 2,000 clones, about four fifths of them singletons. Sequencing used tumor-adjacent normal tissue. The receptors originated from a donor aged 40 or older with non-small cell lung cancer.

The chain uses TRBV7-3 and TRBJ2-5; D gene uncertain. Germline loops: CDR1 SGHTA, CDR2 FQGTGA. The CDR3 has 14 residues. V shed 0 bases and J shed 2 bases, with 7 bases lying between them. The CDR3 region has the DNA TGTGCCAGCAGCTTAACGGGATTTCAAGAGACCCAGTACTTC. The encoded protein is CASSLTGFQETQYF. The entire variable domain, with the rest obtained from reference TRBV7-3 and TRBJ2-5, is as follows: GAGVSQTPSNKVTEKGKYVELRCDPISGHTALYWYRQSLGQGPEFLIYFQGTGAADDSGLPNDRFFAVRPEGSVSTLKIQRTERGDSAVYLCASSLTGFQETQYFGPGTRLLVL.

The CDR3 loop reads CASSLRRNTEAFF. The CDR3 DNA sequence: TGTGCCAGCAGCTTGAGGAGGAACACTGAAGCTTTCTTT. V and J are TRBV5-6 and TRBJ1-1; unclear D gene. Trimming shortened V by 1 base and J by 1 base, and 5 bases separated the two germline ends. This CDR3 is 13 amino acids long. Looked up from germline, CDR1 is SGHDT and CDR2 is YYEEEE.

The rearrangement joins TRBV6-5 to TRBJ2-5, with 7 bases that match TRBD1. CDR3 length equals 14 residues. Germline CDR1 and CDR2: MNHEY and SVGAGI. J was trimmed by 2 bases and V by 6 bases; bases with no gene match: 6. This CDR3 reads CASRDDRVQETQYF. The CDR3 region has the DNA TGTGCCAGCAGGGACGACAGGGTTCAAGAGACCCAGTACTTC.

The chain couples TRBV6-5 to TRBJ2-7, with 8 positions matching TRBD1. The V and J ends lost 5 bases and 3 bases, in that order; junction bases with no gene match: 9. The CDR3 length is 15 residues. Germline values: CDR1 MNHEY, CDR2 SVGAGI. Here the CDR3 reads CASSTPQGAGYEQYF. In DNA form, the CDR3 reads TGTGCCAGCAGTACCCCCCAGGGGGCGGGCTACGAGCAGTACTTC.

The chain employs TRBV30 and TRBJ1-5; TRBD1 aligns across 7 bases. Germline trimming cut 5 bases from V and 2 bases from J; bases unmatched to any gene: 3. This CDR3 region has 13 residues. Germline V lookup: CDR1 GTSNPN, CDR2 SVGIG (reference sequence). The CDR3 sequence: CAWDREGNQPQHF. Here the CDR3 DNA reads TGTGCCTGGGACAGGGAGGGCAATCAGCCCCAGCATTTT.

The chain couples TRBV7-2 to TRBJ1-6; D uncertain. The CDR3 consists of 17 residues. The germline V gene encodes CDR1 SGHTA and CDR2 FQGNSA. V was clipped by 2 bases and J by 7 bases, with 18 bases between them. The CDR3: CASSLRATLTGNSPLHF. For the CDR3, the DNA is TGTGCCAGCAGCTTACGGGCCACCCTGACGGGGAATTCACCCCTCCACTTT.

The CDR3 DNA is TGTGCCAGCAGCTTAGGTCAGGGGAAGACCGGGGAGCTGTTTTTT. Its protein product is CASSLGQGKTGELFF. This rearrangement joins TRBV7-2 to TRBJ2-2, with TRBD1 as a possible D gene (6 bases). The CDR3 is 15 amino acids. Germline CDR1 and CDR2: SGHTA and FQGNSA. With 1 base removed from V and 5 bases from J, the gap between germline ends came to 11 bases.

The chain recombines TRBV7-8 with TRBJ1-1; D is possibly TRBD1 (5 bases). Germline values: CDR1 SGHVS, CDR2 FQNEAQ. The CDR3 is 15 amino acids. The germline V and J ends were trimmed by 5 bases and 0 bases, with 13 bases remaining between them. The CDR3 region is CASSRRQMLNTEAFF. For the CDR3, the DNA is TGTGCCAGCAGCCGCAGACAGATGCTGAACACTGAAGCTTTCTTT.

The chain uses TRBV24-1 and TRBJ2-7, with D possibly being TRBD1 or TRBD2 (5 bases each). Germline V gives CDR1 KGHDR, CDR2 SFDVKD. This CDR3 has 13 amino acids. Trimming took 7 bases from V and 2 from J, leaving 11 bases between them. The CDR3 sequence: CATSHGGTYEQYF. In DNA form, the CDR3 reads TGTGCCACCAGCCATGGGGGAACCTACGAGCAGTACTTC.

This clone was seen once. The chain has TRBV27 and TRBJ2-7, with 10 bases that match TRBD1. The V gene end was trimmed by 6 bases and the J gene end by 11 bases; junction bases not matched to a gene: 10. The CDR3 covers 13 residues. Germline CDR1 reads MNHEY; CDR2 reads SMNVEV (reference sequence). CDR3 sequence: CASSRDRGLPEYF. The CDR3 DNA sequence: TGTGCCAGCAGCCGGGACAGGGGCCTACCAGAGTACTTC.

The chain recombines TRBV28 with TRBJ2-5; perhaps TRBD2 as D (6 bases). This CDR3 contains 16 residues. The germline V and J ends were trimmed by 4 bases and 2 bases, with 17 bases remaining between them. Germline CDR1 is MDHEN and CDR2 is SYDVKM. This CDR3 reads CASSSPRSGYQETQYF. CDR3 DNA: TGTGCCAGCAGTTCTCCCCGTAGCGGATATCAAGAGACCCAGTACTTC.

This chain uses TRBV6-6 with TRBJ2-7; D may be TRBD1 or TRBD2 (5 bases each). CDR3 length: 12 amino acids. V shed 3 bases and J shed 7 bases, with 10 bases lying between them. Germline CDR1 MNHNY, CDR2 SVGAGI (reference sequence). CDR3 coding DNA: TGTGCCAGCAGTTATGAGGGGCGGGAGCAGTACTTC. This codes for CASSYEGREQYF.

The gene calls are TRBV28 and TRBJ2-3, with TRBD2 matching over 9 bases. V was pared by 5 bases and J by 1 base, with 7 bases of the junction left unmatched. The germline V gene has CDR1 MDHEN and CDR2 SYDVKM. The CDR3 is 16 amino acids. The CDR3 nucleotides read TGTGCCAGCAGTCCCCCAGCGGGAGGAGGCACAGATACGCAGTATTTT. This codes for CASSPPAGGGTDTQYF.

The rearrangement uses TRBV7-3 and TRBJ1-3; no reliable D call. The CDR3 extends over 15 amino acids. V was cut by 2 bases and J by 4 bases, with 12 bases left in between. Germline V gene data show CDR1 as SGHTA and CDR2 as FQGTGA. The CDR3 nucleotides read TGTGCCAGCAGCTTAGCGGGCACGAAGGGAAACACCATATATTTT. Translation gives CASSLAGTKGNTIYF.

J is TRBJ2-7 and V is TRBV4-2, with D tentatively TRBD1 or TRBD2 (5 bases each). The V end lost 5 bases, the J end lost 5 bases, and 16 bases lay between the germline ends. Germline values: CDR1 LGHNA, CDR2 YNFKEQ. The CDR3 has 14 residues. This CDR3 is CASSLTGGRDEQYF. The CDR3 DNA is TGTGCCAGCAGCTTAACAGGTGGGAGAGACGAGCAGTACTTC.

The gene calls are TRBV28 and TRBJ2-1; the D is unclear. With 0 bases removed from V and 6 bases from J, the gap between germline ends came to 18 bases. The germline CDR1 and CDR2 sequences are MDHEN and SYDVKM. This CDR3 is 17 amino acids long. The CDR3 DNA sequence: TGTGCCAGCAGTTTATGGGGGAAGGGCCACTCGGGCAATGAGCAGTTCTTC. It codes for CASSLWGKGHSGNEQFF.

This clone appeared a few times. V is TRBV6-2 or TRBV6-3 and J is TRBJ2-5, with TRBD2 identical over 7 bases. The junction had 8 bases not matched to a gene; V was cut back by 2 bases and J by 2 bases. The germline gives CDR1 MNHEY, CDR2 SVGEGT. The CDR3 is 16 residues long. The CDR3 coding sequence is TGTGCCAGCAGTTACAGAAGGACTAGGGAACAAGAGACCCAGTACTTC. This encodes CASSYRRTREQETQYF.

The chain uses TRBV18 and TRBJ1-1, with 7 nucleotides matching TRBD1. CDR3 size: 13 residues. CDR1 KGHSH and CDR2 LQKENI come from the germline V gene. V lost 4 bases to trimming and J lost 2 bases; unmatched junction nucleotides: 1. The CDR3 region has the DNA TGTGCCAGCTCACAGGGGGCAAACACTGAAGCTTTCTTT. It translates to CASSQGANTEAFF.

The V gene is TRBV18, the J gene TRBJ2-7, with 9 bases matching TRBD1. Germline CDR1 is KGHSH and CDR2 is LQKENI. After removal of 2 bases from V and 7 bases from J, the junction contained 9 bases not matched to a gene. The CDR3 sequence is 15 residues long. CDR3 sequence: CASSPSTGGPSEQYF. The CDR3 nucleotides are TGTGCCAGCTCACCAAGTACAGGGGGCCCTTCAGAGCAGTACTTC. Full variable domain (missing parts from reference TRBV18 and TRBJ2-7): NAGVMQNPRHLVRRRGQEARLRCSPMKGHSHVYWYRQLPEEGLKFMVYLQKENIIDESGMPKERFSAEFPKEGPSILRIQQVVRGDSAAYFCASSPSTGGPSEQYFGPGTRLTVT.

This clone appeared a few times. The V gene is TRBV7-9, the J gene TRBJ2-1; 7 nucleotides match TRBD1. This CDR3 has 15 amino acids. Germline V gene data show CDR1 as SEHNR and CDR2 as FQNEAQ (reference sequence). The ends lost 3 bases at V and 5 bases at J; junction bases unmatched: 7. This CDR3 reads CASSFTNTGDNEQFF. The CDR3 nucleotides read TGTGCCAGCAGCTTTACAAATACAGGGGACAATGAGCAGTTCTTC.